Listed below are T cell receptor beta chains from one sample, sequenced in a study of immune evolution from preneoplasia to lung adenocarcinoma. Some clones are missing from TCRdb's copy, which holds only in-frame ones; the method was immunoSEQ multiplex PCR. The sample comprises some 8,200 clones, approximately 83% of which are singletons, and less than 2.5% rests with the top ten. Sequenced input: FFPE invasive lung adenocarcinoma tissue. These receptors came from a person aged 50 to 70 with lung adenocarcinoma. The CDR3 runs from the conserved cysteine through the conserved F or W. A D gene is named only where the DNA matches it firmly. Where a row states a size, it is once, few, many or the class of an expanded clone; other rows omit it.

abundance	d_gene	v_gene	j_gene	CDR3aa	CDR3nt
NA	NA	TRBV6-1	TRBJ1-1	CASSEQGLDTEAFF	TGTGCCAGCAGTGAGCAGGGGTTGGACACTGAAGCTTTCTTT
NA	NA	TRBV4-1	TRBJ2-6	CASSQAVTHSGANVLTF	TGCGCCAGCAGCCAAGCCGTGACTCACTCTGGGGCCAACGTCCTGACTTTC
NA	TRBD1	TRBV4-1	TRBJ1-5	CASSQEVGQGATQPQHF	TGCGCCAGCAGCCAAGAAGTGGGACAGGGGGCGACTCAGCCCCAGCATTTT
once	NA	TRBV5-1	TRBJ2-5	CASDSGVTQYF	TGCGCCAGCGACTCCGGGGTGACCCAGTACTTC
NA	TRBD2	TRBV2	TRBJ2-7	CASSSDKLALSYEQYF	TGTGCCAGCAGCTCCGACAAACTAGCGCTCTCCTACGAGCAGTACTTC
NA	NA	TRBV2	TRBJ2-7	CASSDRALSYEQYF	TGTGCCAGCAGTGACAGGGCCCTTTCCTACGAGCAGTACTTC
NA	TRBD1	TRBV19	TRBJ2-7	CASSTGQGTSSYEQYF	TGTGCCAGTAGTACCGGACAGGGGACGAGCTCCTACGAGCAGTACTTC
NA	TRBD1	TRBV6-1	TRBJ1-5	CASTPGDSSNQPQHF	TGTGCCAGCACCCCGGGGGACAGTTCCAATCAGCCCCAGCATTTT
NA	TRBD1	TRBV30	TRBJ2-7	CAWSPGQGANEQYF	TGTGCCTGGAGTCCGGGACAGGGGGCAAACGAGCAGTACTTC
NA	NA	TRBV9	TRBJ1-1	CASTLGRDTEAFF	TGTGCCAGCACCCTCGGTAGGGACACTGAAGCTTTCTTT
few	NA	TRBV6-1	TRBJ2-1	CATPRKGSSYNEQFF	TGTGCCACCCCGAGAAAGGGGAGCTCCTACAATGAGCAGTTCTTC
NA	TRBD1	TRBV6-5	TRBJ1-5	CASSPGGSQPQHF	TGTGCCAGCAGCCCAGGGGGAAGTCAGCCCCAGCATTTT
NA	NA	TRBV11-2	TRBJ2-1	CASSLDQVRRQFF	TGTGCCAGCAGCTTAGATCAGGTCCGGCGGCAGTTCTTC
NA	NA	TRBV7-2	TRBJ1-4	CASSRPGSTNEKLFF	TGTGCCAGCAGCCGTCCAGGGTCAACTAATGAAAAACTGTTTTTT
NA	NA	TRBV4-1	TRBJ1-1	CASSQAPINTEAFF	TGCGCCAGCAGCCAGGCACCGATAAACACTGAAGCTTTCTTT
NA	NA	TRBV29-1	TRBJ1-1	CSVLPRTVNTEAFF	TGCAGCGTCCTCCCAAGAACCGTGAACACTGAAGCTTTCTTT
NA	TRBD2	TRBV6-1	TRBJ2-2	CASSRLAGDTGELFF	TGTGCCAGCAGCAGACTAGCGGGAGACACCGGGGAGCTGTTTTTT
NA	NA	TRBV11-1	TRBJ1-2	CASSRNPGTDYGYTF	TGTGCCAGCAGCAGAAACCCCGGGACGGACTATGGCTACACCTTC
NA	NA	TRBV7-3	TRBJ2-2	CASSPNPTGELFF	TGTGCCAGCAGCCCTAACCCCACCGGGGAGCTGTTTTTT
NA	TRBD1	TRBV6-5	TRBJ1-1	CASRDRRNTEAFF	TGTGCCAGCCGGGACAGGAGGAACACTGAAGCTTTCTTT
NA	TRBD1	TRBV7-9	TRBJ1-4	CASSPPGQAEKLFF	TGTGCCAGCAGCCCCCCGGGACAGGCGGAAAAACTGTTTTTT
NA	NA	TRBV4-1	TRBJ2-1	CASSQVTEQFF	TGCGCCAGCAGCCAAGTGACTGAGCAGTTCTTC
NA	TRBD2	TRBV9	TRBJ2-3	CASTPSGSFGDTQYF	TGTGCCAGCACCCCTAGCGGGAGTTTTGGAGATACGCAGTATTTT
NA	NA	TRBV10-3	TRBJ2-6	CAAATGSGANVLTF	TGTGCCGCGGCTACAGGTTCTGGGGCCAACGTCCTGACTTTC
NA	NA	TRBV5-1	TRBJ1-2	CASSLGTADGYTF	TGCGCCAGCAGCCTGGGGACGGCGGATGGCTACACCTTC
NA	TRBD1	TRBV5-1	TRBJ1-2	CASSPGTGGNGYTF	TGCGCCAGCAGCCCCGGGACAGGAGGTAATGGCTACACCTTC
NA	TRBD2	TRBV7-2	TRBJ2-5	CASSLAIRTSPETQYF	TGTGCCAGCAGCTTAGCTATAAGGACTAGCCCGGAGACCCAGTACTTC
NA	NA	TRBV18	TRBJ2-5	CASSPPELRETQYF	TGTGCCAGCTCACCACCCGAACTAAGAGAGACCCAGTACTTC
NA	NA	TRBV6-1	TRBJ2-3	CASSERVTDTQYF	TGTGCCAGCAGTGAAAGAGTCACAGATACGCAGTATTTT
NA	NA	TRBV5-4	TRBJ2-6	CASSLLQGYGSGANVLTF	TGTGCCAGCAGCTTGCTACAGGGTTACGGCTCTGGGGCCAACGTCCTGACTTTC
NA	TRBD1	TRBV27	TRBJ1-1	CASRWTGLNTEAFF	TGTGCCAGCAGATGGACAGGGCTGAACACTGAAGCTTTCTTT
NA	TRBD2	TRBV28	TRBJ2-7	CASQVSGRAGLRDEQYF	TGTGCCAGCCAGGTTAGCGGGAGGGCTGGTTTGAGGGACGAGCAGTACTTC
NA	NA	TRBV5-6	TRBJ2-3	CASSTRQVGDTQYF	TGTGCCAGCAGCACCCGACAGGTTGGGGATACGCAGTATTTT
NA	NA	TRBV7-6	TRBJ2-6	CASSPPRGANVLTF	TGTGCCAGCAGCCCACCTCGGGGGGCCAACGTCCTGACTTTC
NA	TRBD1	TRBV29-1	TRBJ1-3	CSGTGYSGNTIYF	TGCAGCGGGACAGGTTACTCTGGAAACACCATATATTTT
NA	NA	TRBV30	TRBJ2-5	CAWSRTGGETQYF	TGTGCCTGGAGTCGCACCGGAGGGGAGACCCAGTACTTC
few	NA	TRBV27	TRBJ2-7	CASSLKRAYEQYF	TGTGCCAGCAGTTTGAAGCGGGCCTACGAGCAGTACTTC
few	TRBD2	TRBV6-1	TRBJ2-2	CASSELAGGLTGELFF	TGTGCCAGCAGTGAACTAGCGGGAGGACTCACCGGGGAGCTGTTTTTT
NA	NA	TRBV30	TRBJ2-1	CAWSVQVGNNEQFF	TGTGCCTGGAGTGTCCAGGTGGGGAACAATGAGCAGTTCTTC
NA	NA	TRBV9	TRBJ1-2	CASSEGPRANYGYTF	TGTGCCAGCAGCGAAGGGCCTCGTGCTAACTATGGCTACACCTTC
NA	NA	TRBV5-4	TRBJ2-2	CASSTGRGQNTGELFF	TGTGCCAGCAGCACAGGCAGGGGACAGAACACCGGGGAGCTGTTTTTT
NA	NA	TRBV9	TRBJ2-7	CASSVGGGVAYEQYF	TGTGCCAGCAGCGTAGGTGGAGGGGTGGCCTACGAGCAGTACTTC
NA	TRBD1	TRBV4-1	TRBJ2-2	CASSQELTGVRELFF	TGCGCCAGCAGCCAAGAATTGACAGGGGTTCGGGAGCTGTTTTTT
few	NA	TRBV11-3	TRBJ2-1	CASSASWGREQFF	TGTGCCAGCAGCGCTTCCTGGGGTCGTGAGCAGTTCTTC
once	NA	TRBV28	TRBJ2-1	CASSPAPPDDEQFF	TGTGCCAGCAGCCCAGCCCCACCGGACGATGAGCAGTTCTTC
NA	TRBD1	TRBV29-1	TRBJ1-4	CSVDEGGTGVGEKLFF	TGCAGCGTTGATGAGGGGGGCACAGGGGTAGGTGAAAAACTGTTTTTT
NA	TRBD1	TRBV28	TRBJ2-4	CASSREAGGDIQYF	TGTGCCAGCAGTCGCGAAGCAGGGGGAGACATTCAGTACTTC
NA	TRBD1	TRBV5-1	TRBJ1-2	CASSNRGWTGNYGYTF	TGCGCCAGCAGCAACCGAGGTTGGACAGGGAACTATGGCTACACCTTC
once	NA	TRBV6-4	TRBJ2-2	CASSETGTRDTGELFF	TGTGCCAGCAGTGAGACCGGGACACGAGACACCGGGGAGCTGTTTTTT
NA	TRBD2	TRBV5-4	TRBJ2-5	CASSMEREGYWTQYF	TGTGCCAGCAGCATGGAGCGGGAGGGCTATTGGACCCAGTACTTC
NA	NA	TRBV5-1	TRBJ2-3	CASSEGTDTQYF	TGCGCCAGCTCGGAGGGCACAGATACGCAGTATTTT
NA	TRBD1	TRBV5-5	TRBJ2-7	CASSLDRGFYEQYF	TGTGCCAGCAGCTTGGACAGGGGTTTTTACGAGCAGTACTTC
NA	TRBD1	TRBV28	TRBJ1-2	CASHSFGTGGDGYTF	TGTGCCAGCCACAGTTTTGGGACAGGGGGTGATGGCTACACCTTC
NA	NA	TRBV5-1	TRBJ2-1	CASSLVGNTYNEQFF	TGCGCCAGCAGCTTGGTCGGGAACACCTACAATGAGCAGTTCTTC
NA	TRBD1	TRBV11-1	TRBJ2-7	CASSLGDSSYEQYF	TGTGCCAGCAGCTTAGGGGACAGCTCCTACGAGCAGTACTTC
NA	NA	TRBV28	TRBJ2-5	CASSLLSSTMETQYF	TGTGCCAGCAGTTTATTGTCTTCAACTATGGAGACCCAGTACTTC
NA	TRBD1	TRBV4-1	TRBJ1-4	CASSREQGPNEKLFF	TGCGCCAGCAGCCGGGAACAGGGGCCAAATGAAAAACTGTTTTTT
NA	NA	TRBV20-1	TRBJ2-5	CSAYFQETQYF	TGCAGTGCTTATTTTCAAGAGACCCAGTACTTC
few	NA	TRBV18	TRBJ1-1	CASSPPMMGGISFF	TGTGCCAGCTCACCACCGATGATGGGGGGGATTTCTTTCTTT